One sample yielded the 15 T cell receptor beta chains listed below, sequenced in a study of T-cell reconstitution after alpha-beta-depleted transplantation in children. Unique molecular identifiers were built into the TCRbeta library. TCRdb fed the PCR reads into MiXCR, producing one record per CDR3 protein. The data contain about 600,000 distinct CDR3 sequences, roughly 10% of them seen just once; the ten biggest clones take up approximately 4.1%. This material consisted of PBMCs from the stem cell graft donor, taken from the stem cell graft. All receptors come from a human donor who donated a stem cell graft to a child with acute myeloid leukemia.

At least ten counts were recorded for this clonotype. The J gene is TRBJ2-1, the V gene TRBV6-2 or TRBV6-3; TRBD2 matches 11 bases. The junction had 8 bases not matched to a gene; V was cut back by 6 bases and J by 4 bases. Per germline, CDR1 MNHEY and CDR2 SVGEGT. This CDR3 contains 16 residues. As DNA, the CDR3 is TGTGCCAGCAGGTCCACTAGCGGGAGAGCTTACAATGAGCAGTTCTTC. It yields the protein CASRSTSGRAYNEQFF.

The table lists this clonotype with many counts. The gene calls are TRBV15 and TRBJ2-1; 8 bases fit TRBD2. CDR1 and CDR2 (germline): LNHNV, YYDKDF (reference sequence). The V and J ends lost 1 base and 7 bases, in that order; junction bases with no gene match: 15. CDR3 size: 18 residues. The DNA of the CDR3 is TGTGCCACCAGCAGAGGGACTAGCCTCCCGGGCTTTCGGAATGAGCAGTTCTTC. This gives the protein CATSRGTSLPGFRNEQFF.

This chain uses TRBV18 with TRBJ2-7, with 9 positions matching TRBD1. V gave up 1 base and J gave up 3 bases; unmatched junction bases: 4. The CDR3 length is 15 residues. The V gene's germline CDR1 is KGHSH and CDR2 LQKENI. In DNA form, the CDR3 reads TGTGCCAGCTCACCACAACAGGGGGCCGGCTACGAGCAGTACTTC. It is translated as CASSPQQGAGYEQYF.

This clonotype was observed many times. This rearrangement joins TRBV9 to TRBJ2-1; TRBD2 agrees at 13 bases. This CDR3 comprises 16 residues. After removal of 4 bases from V and 5 bases from J, the junction contained 6 bases not matched to a gene. CDR1 and CDR2 from the germline V gene are SGDLS and YYNGEE. CDR3 amino acids: CASSLAGTSGNNEQFF. The CDR3 DNA is TGTGCCAGCAGCTTAGCCGGGACTAGCGGGAACAATGAGCAGTTCTTC.

This clonotype was found many times. The V call is TRBV5-1, the J call TRBJ2-7, with D possibly being TRBD1 (6 bases). Germline V gives CDR1 SGHRS, CDR2 YFSETQ. This CDR3 region has 14 residues. Between the trimmed V and J ends, which lost 0 bases and 2 bases, there was a span of 9 bases. The CDR3 DNA is TGCGCCAGCAGCTTGGGCGGACAGCCCTACGAGCAGTACTTC. It encodes CASSLGGQPYEQYF.

The chain has TRBV6-1 and TRBJ2-3, with 7 positions matching TRBD1. Losses at the gene ends were 1 base for V and 8 bases for J; bases not matched to a gene: 6. CDR1 is MNHNS, CDR2 SASEGT, per germline. The CDR3 covers 14 residues. Here the CDR3 DNA reads TGTGCCAGCAGTGAAGAGAGGGGGCAGGGTACGCAGTATTTT. It encodes CASSEERGQGTQYF.

The V and J genes are TRBV3-1 and TRBJ2-7; D perhaps matches TRBD2 (6 bases). CDR1 is LGHDT and CDR2 is YNNKEL in the germline V gene (reference sequence). V lost 4 bases, J lost 0 bases, and 16 bases lay in between. The length of the CDR3 is 16 residues. The CDR3 here is CASSRTKGLSSYEQYF. The CDR3 region has the DNA TGTGCCAGCAGCCGAACTAAGGGACTCAGCTCCTACGAGCAGTACTTC.

The table lists this clonotype with a few counts. CDR3 region: CSARDRQGYRYEQYF. CDR3 nucleotides: TGCAGTGCTAGAGATCGGCAGGGATATAGGTACGAGCAGTACTTC. The chain combines TRBV20-1 with TRBJ2-7; possibly TRBD1 for D (5 bases). The CDR3 is made up of 15 amino acids. V lost 0 bases and J lost 4, with 16 bases in between. Germline V gives CDR1 DFQATT, CDR2 SNEGSKA (reference sequence).

The sample holds a few counts of this clonotype. This chain connects TRBV10-3 to TRBJ2-7, with D possibly TRBD2 on 6 matching bases. This CDR3 is 14 amino acids long. CDR1 and CDR2 (germline): ENHRY, SYGVKD. V was trimmed by 0 bases and J by 4 bases, leaving 10 bases between them. CDR3 sequence: CAISESSGRYEQYF. The CDR3 DNA reads as TGTGCCATCAGTGAGTCGTCAGGGAGGTACGAGCAGTACTTC.

This clonotype was seen many times. This chain uses TRBV4-3 with TRBJ2-7; 7 bases align to TRBD2. V trimming: 1 base; J trimming: 2 bases; junction bases outside the gene matches: 2. This CDR3 has 14 amino acids. CDR1 is LGHNA, CDR2 YSLEER, per germline. The CDR3 bases are TGCGCCAGCAGCCAAGGTCGGGGGGCCTACGAGCAGTACTTC. It encodes CASSQGRGAYEQYF.

The chain couples TRBV29-1 to TRBJ2-7; D remains unclear. The ends were cut back, 1 base at V and 2 bases at J, with 18 bases in the middle. Germline lookup yields CDR1 SQVTM and CDR2 ANQGSEA. The length of the CDR3 is 16 residues. Here the CDR3 DNA reads TGCAGCGTTGAAGGGAGAGAGGTTCCCCAGGCCTACGAGCAGTACTTC. This sequence encodes CSVEGREVPQAYEQYF.

CDR3 DNA sequence: TGTGCCAGCAGCATCCGGCCAGCGGGAAACACCATATATTTT. Protein product: CASSIRPAGNTIYF. The V and J genes are TRBV6-2 or TRBV6-3 and TRBJ1-3; unclear D gene. Germline CDR1 MNHEY, CDR2 SVGEGT. This CDR3 has 14 amino acids. V lost 6 bases and J lost 4, with 13 bases in between.

The V gene is TRBV29-1, the J gene TRBJ2-1, with 8 positions matching TRBD1. The trim removed 5 bases at V and 6 bases at J, leaving 0 bases unmatched. Germline CDR1 is SQVTM and CDR2 is ANQGSEA. The CDR3 has 11 amino acids. The CDR3: CSVQGANEQFF. DNA of the CDR3: TGCAGCGTTCAGGGGGCCAATGAGCAGTTCTTC.

This clonotype was seen more than once but under ten times. This chain links TRBV28 with TRBJ1-2; 7 positions match TRBD1. The length of the CDR3 is 15 residues. Per germline, CDR1 MDHEN and CDR2 SYDVKM. After removal of 6 bases from V and 2 bases from J, the junction contained 9 bases not matched to a gene. CDR3 coding DNA: TGTGCCAGCAGCACTCTGGACAGGACCAACTATGGCTACACCTTC. It encodes CASSTLDRTNYGYTF.

J is TRBJ2-3 and V is TRBV6-4, with D maybe TRBD1 (5 bases). The CDR3 has 15 amino acids. From germline, CDR1 is MRHNA and CDR2 SNTAGT. Trimming took 5 bases from V and 4 from J, leaving 16 bases between them. CDR3 nucleotides: TGTGCCAGCAGTCAAGCCCATCAGGGTGCAGATACGCAGTATTTT. Its translation is CASSQAHQGADTQYF.